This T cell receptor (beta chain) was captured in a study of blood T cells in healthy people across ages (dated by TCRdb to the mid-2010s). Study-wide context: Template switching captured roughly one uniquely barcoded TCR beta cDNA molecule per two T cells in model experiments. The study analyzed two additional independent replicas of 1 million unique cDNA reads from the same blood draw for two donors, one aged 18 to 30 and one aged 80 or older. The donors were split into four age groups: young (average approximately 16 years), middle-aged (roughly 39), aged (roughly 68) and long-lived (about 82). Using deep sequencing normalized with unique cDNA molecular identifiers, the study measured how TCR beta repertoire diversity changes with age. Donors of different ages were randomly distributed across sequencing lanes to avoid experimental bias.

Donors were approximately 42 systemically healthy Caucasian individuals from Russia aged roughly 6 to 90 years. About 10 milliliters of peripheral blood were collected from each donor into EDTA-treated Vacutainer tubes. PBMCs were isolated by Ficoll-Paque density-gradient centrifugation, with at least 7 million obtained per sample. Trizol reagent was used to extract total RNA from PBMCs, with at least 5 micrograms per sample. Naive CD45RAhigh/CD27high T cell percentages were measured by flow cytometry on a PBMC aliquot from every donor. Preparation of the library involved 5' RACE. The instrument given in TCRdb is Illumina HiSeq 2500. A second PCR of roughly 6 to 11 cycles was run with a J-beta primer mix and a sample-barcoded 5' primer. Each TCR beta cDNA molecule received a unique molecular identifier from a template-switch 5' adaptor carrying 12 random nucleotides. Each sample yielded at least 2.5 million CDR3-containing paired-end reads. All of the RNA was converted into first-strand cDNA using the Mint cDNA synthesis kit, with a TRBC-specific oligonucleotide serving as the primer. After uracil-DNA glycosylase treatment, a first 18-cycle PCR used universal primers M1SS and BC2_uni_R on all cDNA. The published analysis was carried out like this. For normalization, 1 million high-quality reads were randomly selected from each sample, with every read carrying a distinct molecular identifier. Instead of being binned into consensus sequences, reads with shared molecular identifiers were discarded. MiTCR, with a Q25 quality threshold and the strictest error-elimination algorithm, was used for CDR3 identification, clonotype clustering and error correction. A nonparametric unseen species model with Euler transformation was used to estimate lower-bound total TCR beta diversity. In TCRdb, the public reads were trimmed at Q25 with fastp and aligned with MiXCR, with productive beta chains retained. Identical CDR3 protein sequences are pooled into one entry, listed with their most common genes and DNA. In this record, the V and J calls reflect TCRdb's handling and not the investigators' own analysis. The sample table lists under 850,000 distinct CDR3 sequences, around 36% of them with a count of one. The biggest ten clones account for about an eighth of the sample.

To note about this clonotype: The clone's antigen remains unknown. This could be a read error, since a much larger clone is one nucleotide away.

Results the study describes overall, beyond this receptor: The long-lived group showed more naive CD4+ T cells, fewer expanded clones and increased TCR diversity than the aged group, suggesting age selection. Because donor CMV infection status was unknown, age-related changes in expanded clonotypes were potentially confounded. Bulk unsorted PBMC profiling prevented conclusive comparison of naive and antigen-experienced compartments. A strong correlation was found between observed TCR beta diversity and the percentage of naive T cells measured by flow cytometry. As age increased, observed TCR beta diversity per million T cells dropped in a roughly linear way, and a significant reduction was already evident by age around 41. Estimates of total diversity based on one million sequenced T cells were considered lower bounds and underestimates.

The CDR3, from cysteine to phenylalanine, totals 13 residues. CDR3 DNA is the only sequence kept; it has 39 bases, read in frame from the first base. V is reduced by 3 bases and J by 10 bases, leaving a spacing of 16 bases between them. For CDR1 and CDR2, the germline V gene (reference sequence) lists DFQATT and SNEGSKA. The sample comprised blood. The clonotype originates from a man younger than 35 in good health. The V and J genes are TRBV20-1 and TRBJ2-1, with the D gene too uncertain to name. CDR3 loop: CSASVGRSYEQFF. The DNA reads TGCAGTGCTAGCGTCGGCCGCTCCTACGAGCAGTTCTTC.